The 6 T cell receptor beta chains in this list originate from one sample, sequenced in a study of blood T cell repertoires in COVID-19. Sequenced by immunoSEQ multiplex PCR; TCRdb stores in-frame clones only, minus some. The table lists some 40,000 clones, roughly nine tenths of them singletons. The material sequenced was peripheral blood. The receptors originated from a man in his sixties with acute or convalescent COVID-19.

The V and J genes are TRBV5-8 and TRBJ2-2, with D possibly being TRBD1 (5 bases). The ends were cut back, 6 bases at V and 6 bases at J, with 18 bases in the middle. CDR3 length: 15 amino acids. Germline CDR1 SGHTS, CDR2 YDEGEE. CDR3 sequence: CASTLPQGSPGELFF. As DNA, the CDR3 is TGTGCCAGCACCTTACCTCAGGGTTCCCCCGGGGAGCTGTTTTTT.

This chain uses TRBV2 with TRBJ2-4; 9 bases match TRBD1. This CDR3 spans 18 amino acids. Germline CDR1 is SNHLY and CDR2 is FYNNEI. With V trimmed by 5 bases and J by 2 bases, 13 bases remained unmatched. CDR3 protein: CASSYPIVQGAPKNIQYF. CDR3 nucleotides: TGTGCCAGCAGTTATCCTATTGTACAGGGGGCACCCAAAAACATTCAGTACTTC. Looking up the rest from reference TRBV2 and TRBJ2-4 gives the full variable domain: EPEVTQTPSHQVTQMGQEVILRCVPISNHLYFYWYRQILGQKVEFLVSFYNNEISEKSEIFDDQFSVERPDGSNFTLKIRSTKLEDSAMYFCASSYPIVQGAPKNIQYFGAGTRLSVL.

This rearrangement joins TRBV9 to TRBJ2-3; 7 bases fit TRBD2. Germline-derived CDR1 and CDR2 are SGDLS and YYNGEE. There are 15 residues in the CDR3. Trimming took 0 bases from V and 4 from J; bases not matched to a gene: 5. The CDR3 protein is CASSVGGRGSDTQYF. The DNA for the CDR3 is TGTGCCAGCAGCGTAGGCGGGAGAGGATCAGATACGCAGTATTTT. The complete variable domain, with remaining parts taken from reference TRBV9 and TRBJ2-3, reads DSGVTQTPKHLITATGQRVTLRCSPRSGDLSVYWYQQSLDQGLQFLIQYYNGEERAKGNILERFSAQQFPDLHSELNLSSLELGDSALYFCASSVGGRGSDTQYFGPGTRLTVL.

This clone appeared once. The chain uses TRBV15 and TRBJ1-1, with D unclear. The CDR3 is 13 residues long. V was shortened by 6 bases and J by 0 bases, with 8 bases between the two germline ends. Per germline, CDR1 LNHNV and CDR2 YYDKDF (reference sequence). CDR3 bases: TGTGCCACCAGTACTACATTGAACACTGAAGCTTTCTTT. Its translation is CATSTTLNTEAFF. Looking up the rest from reference TRBV15 and TRBJ1-1 gives the full variable domain: DAMVIQNPRYQVTQFGKPVTLSCSQTLNHNVMYWYQQKSSQAPKLLFHYYDKDFNNEADTPDNFQSRRPNTSFCFLDIRSPGLGDTAMYLCATSTTLNTEAFFGQGTRLTVV.

The chain has TRBV5-4 and TRBJ2-2; 10 nucleotides agree with TRBD2. This CDR3 contains 17 residues. The V and J ends lost 0 bases and 4 bases, in that order; junction bases with no gene match: 6. Germline CDR1 SGHNT, CDR2 YYREEE (reference sequence). The CDR3, as DNA: TGTGCCAGCAGCTTGGAACCTAGCGGGAGAGGCACCGGGGAGCTGTTTTTT. This codes for CASSLEPSGRGTGELFF.

This chain connects TRBV7-9 to TRBJ1-3, with D perhaps TRBD1 (6 bases). Germline values: CDR1 SEHNR, CDR2 FQNEAQ (reference sequence). With 5 bases removed from V and 0 bases from J, the gap between germline ends came to 14 bases. The CDR3 is made up of 16 amino acids. The CDR3 DNA sequence: TGTGCCAGCAGCAGGACAGTCGCCACCTCTGGAAACACCATATATTTT. Translating gives CASSRTVATSGNTIYF.